This TCR beta chain was sequenced in a study of blood T cell repertoires in COVID-19. Participant-reported clinical history was the basis for cohort assignment. The V and J ends lost 4 bases and 1 base, in that order; junction bases with no gene match: 8. This CDR3 contains 16 residues. Germline CDR1 MNHEY, CDR2 SVGEGT. The data were produced by immunoSEQ multiplex PCR, yet TCRdb's version contains in-frame clones alone and is incomplete. This sample carries nearly 350,000 clones, about 90% of them seen once, and the ten largest clones take about 0.93%. The chain recombines TRBV6-2 or TRBV6-3 with TRBJ2-7; 9 nucleotides match TRBD1. The origin of this receptor is a woman in her 30s who had recovered from COVID-19. Sequencing was performed on PBMCs or T cells enriched from blood (not recorded which). In DNA form, the CDR3 reads TGTGCCAGCAGTTCCCCGGGACAGGGATCATCCTACGAGCAGTACTTC. It translates to CASSSPGQGSSYEQYF.